The 25 T cell receptor beta chains in this list originate from one sample, sequenced in a study of cytomegalovirus exposure and HLA in healthy donors. Use of 60 Vbeta and 13 Jbeta primers characterized the PCR. TCRdb's table, derived via immunoSEQ multiplex PCR, lists solely in-frame clones and lacks some. The table lists about 140,000 clones, with roughly 2.6% in the top ten. Sequences were obtained from PBMCs. The source is a man in his forties in good health and CMV-seronegative.

The CDR3 is CASSSTSHPGELFF. CDR3 DNA sequence: TGTGCCAGCAGCTCGACTAGCCATCCCGGGGAGCTGTTTTTT. The chain couples TRBV7-7 to TRBJ2-2, with TRBD2 identical over 7 bases. Germline trimming cut 4 bases from V and 6 bases from J; bases unmatched to any gene: 5. Germline lookup yields CDR1 SSHAT and CDR2 FNYEAQ (reference sequence). This CDR3 spans 14 amino acids.

The rearrangement joins TRBV5-4 to TRBJ1-2; TRBD1 is a possible D gene (6 bases). The V and J ends lost 3 bases and 4 bases respectively, with 10 bases between them. The CDR3 has 13 amino acids. Germline-derived CDR1 and CDR2 are SGHNT and YYREEE (reference sequence). CDR3 region: CASSSDRPYGYTF. The CDR3 region has the DNA TGTGCCAGCAGCTCGGACAGACCCTATGGCTACACCTTC.

The J gene is TRBJ2-2, the V gene TRBV7-2; possibly TRBD1 for D (6 bases). The V end was cut by 4 bases, the J end by 0 bases, with 9 bases between. The CDR3 contains 15 residues. Germline V gene data show CDR1 as SGHTA and CDR2 as FQGNSA. The CDR3 DNA reads TGTGCCAGCAGCTCTCAGGGGTCGAACACCGGGGAGCTGTTTTTT. It codes for CASSSQGSNTGELFF.

V usage is TRBV6-5 and J usage is TRBJ2-5; TRBD1 aligns across 7 bases. CDR1 and CDR2 (germline): MNHEY, SVGAGI. The CDR3 totals 13 residues. V shed 10 bases and J 4 bases; nucleotides not matched to a gene: 9. DNA for the CDR3: TGTGCCACCCACAGGGGTTGGGGAGAGACCCAGTACTTC. Protein product: CATHRGWGETQYF.

The V and J genes are TRBV11-2 and TRBJ2-1; 7 nucleotides line up with TRBD2. Germline V gene data show CDR1 as SGHAT and CDR2 as FQNNGV. The trim removed 5 bases at V and 2 bases at J, leaving 3 bases unmatched. CDR3 length: 14 residues. DNA for the CDR3: TGTGCCAGCAGCGCAGGACTAGCCTACAATGAGCAGTTCTTC. It is translated as CASSAGLAYNEQFF.

This chain links TRBV19 with TRBJ2-7; TRBD1 aligns across 8 bases. The V segment lost 10 bases and the J segment 2 bases; nucleotides outside the gene matches: 7. Per germline, CDR1 LNHDA and CDR2 SQIVND (reference sequence). The length of the CDR3 is 13 residues. For the CDR3, the DNA is TGTGCCACAGGACAGGGACGTCCCTACGAGCAGTACTTC. Amino acids: CATGQGRPYEQYF.

V and J are TRBV5-4 and TRBJ2-3, with D possibly matching TRBD2 (5 bases). CDR1 and CDR2 (germline): SGHNT, YYREEE (reference sequence). V lost 2 bases and J lost 8, with 12 bases in between. There are 13 residues in the CDR3. The CDR3 loop is CASSLLGITTQYF. In DNA, the CDR3 is TGTGCCAGCAGCTTACTAGGTATCACTACGCAGTATTTT.

This sequence joins TRBV21-1 and TRBJ2-2; no check of the table's D call, TRBD2, against the DNA was made. TRBV21-1 is described as a pseudogene. The CDR3 runs to 17 residues. In DNA form, the CDR3 reads TGTGCCAGCAGCAAAGGATGGCGGGGGGTGAACACCGGGGAGCTGTTTTTT. Protein: CASSKGWRGVNTGELFF.

This chain joins TRBV5-8 and TRBJ1-1; D not resolved. Trimming shortened V by 4 bases and J by 6 bases, and 13 bases separated the two germline ends. The germline V gene has CDR1 SGHTS and CDR2 YDEGEE. The CDR3 runs to 13 residues. The CDR3 loop is CASSVGGFAEAFF. CDR3 nucleotide sequence: TGTGCCAGCAGCGTAGGAGGGTTCGCTGAAGCTTTCTTT.

The chain employs TRBV7-3 and TRBJ1-3; no definite D call. Trimming pared 5 bases from V and 4 bases from J, leaving 9 bases between. This CDR3 is 13 amino acids long. Germline lookup yields CDR1 SGHTA and CDR2 FQGTGA. The CDR3 DNA reads TGTGCCAGCAGCGCTAGCTCGGGAAACACCATATATTTT. Translating it yields CASSASSGNTIYF.

The rearrangement links TRBV11-2 to TRBJ1-6; D is possibly TRBD1 (6 bases). The CDR3 has 16 residues. Germline CDR1 is SGHAT and CDR2 is FQNNGV. The V end lost 1 base, the J end lost 9 bases, and 16 bases lay between the germline ends. As DNA, the CDR3 is TGTGCCAGCAGCTTAGGAGGGCAGGGGTTCGGTTCACCCCTCCACTTT. Encoded protein: CASSLGGQGFGSPLHF.

The CDR3 here is CASSLLRTTGNTIYF. The DNA for the CDR3 is TGTGCCAGCAGCTTACTCCGGACAACTGGAAACACCATATATTTT. The genes are TRBV7-2 and TRBJ1-3, with a weak D call TRBD1 (5 bases). Germline V gene sequence: CDR1 SGHTA, CDR2 FQGNSA. The CDR3 runs to 15 residues. Trimming removed 2 bases at V and 2 bases at J, with 10 bases between.

CDR3 sequence (DNA): TGTGCCCAGTCGGGGACCGGGGAGCTGTTTTTT. Residues: CAQSGTGELFF. The V call is TRBV7-9, the J call TRBJ2-2; possibly TRBD2 for D (5 bases). Per germline, CDR1 SEHNR and CDR2 FQNEAQ (reference sequence). Trimming removed 11 bases at V and 5 bases at J, with 9 bases between. The CDR3 covers 11 residues.

The chain employs TRBV27 and TRBJ2-1; the D is unclear. CDR1 is MNHEY, CDR2 SMNVEV, per germline (reference sequence). The CDR3 has 10 residues. Trimming pared 8 bases from V and 9 bases from J, leaving 8 bases between. CDR3 residues: CASGHSEQFF. The CDR3 DNA follows: TGTGCCAGCGGCCACAGTGAGCAGTTCTTC.

The chain recombines TRBV11-2 with TRBJ2-2; TRBD2 matches at 11 bases. V lost 2 bases and J lost 4; bases outside the gene matches: 9. CDR1 and CDR2 (germline): SGHAT, FQNNGV. CDR3 size: 18 residues. In DNA form, the CDR3 reads TGTGCCAGCAGCTTAAGGGCTAGCGGGGGGCGATCCACCGGGGAGCTGTTTTTT. It translates to CASSLRASGGRSTGELFF.

This CDR3 reads CASSTPGGTYEQYF. The CDR3 nucleotides read TGTGCCAGTAGTACCCCGGGGGGGACCTACGAGCAGTACTTC. The chain combines TRBV19 with TRBJ2-7; 8 bases match TRBD2. This CDR3 has 14 residues. Germline CDR1 and CDR2: LNHDA and SQIVND (reference sequence). V was clipped by 4 bases and J by 2 bases; unmatched bases: 4.

The chain carries TRBV11-2 and TRBJ1-4; perhaps TRBD1 as D (5 bases). This CDR3 comprises 13 residues. Germline lookup yields CDR1 SGHAT and CDR2 FQNNGV. V was pared by 5 bases and J by 8 bases, with 12 bases between. CDR3 region: CASSRPGLEKLFF. In nucleotides, the CDR3 is TGTGCCAGCAGCAGACCAGGGCTGGAAAAACTGTTTTTT.

Regarding this clone: This sample includes further DNA sequences coding for the same CDR3. V gene TRBV9 combines with J gene TRBJ2-7, with TRBD1 identical over 10 bases. CDR3 length: 15 residues. Germline V lookup: CDR1 SGDLS, CDR2 YYNGEE. V was clipped by 4 bases and J by 3 bases; unmatched bases: 7. DNA of the CDR3: TGTGCCAGCAGCCTCAGGACAGGGGGAAGCTACGAGCAGTACTTC. This gives the protein CASSLRTGGSYEQYF.

The chain carries TRBV6-5 and TRBJ2-2; D gene uncertain. Looked up from germline, CDR1 is MNHEY and CDR2 is SVGAGI. This CDR3 region has 13 residues. The germline V and J ends were trimmed by 6 bases and 4 bases, with 9 bases remaining between them. As DNA, the CDR3 is TGTGCCAGCAGCTCCCGAGGCACCGGGGAGCTGTTTTTT. It yields the protein CASSSRGTGELFF.

V usage is TRBV7-2 and J usage is TRBJ2-7, with 13 nucleotides matching TRBD2. Germline assignment: CDR1 SGHTA and CDR2 FQGNSA. Unmatched junction bases numbered 7, after V lost 0 bases and J lost 2 bases. CDR3 size: 18 residues. In nucleotides, the CDR3 is TGTGCCAGCAGCTTAGCGTTGACTAGCGGGGGGTACGCCTACGAGCAGTACTTC. Translated, it gives CASSLALTSGGYAYEQYF.

The V call is TRBV5-5, the J call TRBJ1-6; no clear D. Per germline, CDR1 SGHKS and CDR2 YYEKEE (reference sequence). This CDR3 comprises 16 residues. With 4 bases removed from V and 10 bases from J, the gap between germline ends came to 21 bases. CDR3: CASSREVVGPYSPLHF. The CDR3 nucleotides are TGTGCCAGCAGCCGGGAAGTGGTGGGCCCATACTCACCCCTCCACTTT.

The chain couples TRBV7-8 to TRBJ2-2; D remains ambiguous. This CDR3 region has 13 residues. CDR1 SGHVS and CDR2 FQNEAQ come from the germline V gene. The V end was cut by 2 bases, the J end by 6 bases, with 7 bases between. Written as DNA, the CDR3 is TGTGCCAGCAGCTTACGGGTAGCCGGGGAGCTGTTTTTT. Protein product: CASSLRVAGELFF.

The chain uses TRBV18 and TRBJ1-1, with D possibly matching TRBD1 (5 bases). Germline CDR1 and CDR2: KGHSH and LQKENI. Trimming left V 3 bases short and J 5 bases short, with 10 bases between. The CDR3 contains 13 residues. CDR3 protein: CASSPGRETEAFF. The DNA for the CDR3 is TGTGCCAGCTCACCGGGGCGCGAAACTGAAGCTTTCTTT. Variable domain in full (rest from reference TRBV18 and TRBJ1-1): NAGVMQNPRHLVRRRGQEARLRCSPMKGHSHVYWYRQLPEEGLKFMVYLQKENIIDESGMPKERFSAEFPKEGPSILRIQQVVRGDSAAYFCASSPGRETEAFFGQGTRLTVV.

V is TRBV7-2 and J is TRBJ1-2; 7 nucleotides align to TRBD1. The CDR3 extends over 15 amino acids. The trim removed 3 bases at V and 3 bases at J, leaving 7 bases unmatched. Germline values: CDR1 SGHTA, CDR2 FQGNSA. For the CDR3, the DNA is TGTGCCAGCAGCTTGAGACAGGGCATTGACTATGGCTACACCTTC. It codes for CASSLRQGIDYGYTF.

Here the CDR3 DNA reads TGTGCCAGTAGTACAGGGATGAACACCGGGGAGCTGTTTTTT. Protein product: CASSTGMNTGELFF. The chain recombines TRBV19 with TRBJ2-2, with a tentative D call TRBD1 (5 bases). CDR1 is LNHDA and CDR2 is SQIVND in the germline V gene (reference sequence). Trimming removed 4 bases at V and 1 base at J, with 7 bases between. This CDR3 is built from 14 residues.